This TCR beta chain was recovered during a study of blood T cells in healthy people across ages. This CDR3 contains 18 residues. This clonotype turned up a few times. Primers used in a second PCR of roughly 6 to 12 cycles were a sample-barcoded 5' primer and a J-beta primer mix. TCRdb independently ran MiXCR on the 5' RACE reads; one entry per CDR3 protein. This table holds over 600,000 distinct CDR3 sequences, 40% to 45% found once. The source material was blood. This clonotype originated in an elderly man in good health. The V gene is TRBV21-1, the J gene TRBJ2-7; the DNA was not used to check the table's D call, TRBD2. TRBV21-1 is deemed a pseudogene. In DNA form, the CDR3 reads TGTGCCAGCAGCAAATCTAGACTAGCGGGAGACGACTCCTACGAGCAGTACTTC. It yields the protein CASSKSRLAGDDSYEQYF.